A single sample gave rise to the 24 T cell receptor beta chains below, sequenced in a study of blood T cell repertoires in COVID-19 (dated by TCRdb to the early 2020s). Library preparation was by the immunoSEQ multiplex PCR assay. The table was pulled from immuneACCESS by TCRdb, which kept in-frame rearrangements only. Such tables lose some clones; where checked, under half of the loss comes from unresolved V genes, and the rest has no known cause. The sample contains more than 85,000 clones, over 80% of them found a single time. Clones ranked in the top ten supply 15% to 20% of the sample. The sample consisted of peripheral blood. Receptors originate from a woman aged 55-70 years with acute or convalescent COVID-19.

The chain couples TRBV25-1 to TRBJ2-7; 10 nucleotides align to TRBD1. Unmatched junction bases numbered 2, after V lost 3 bases and J lost 0 bases. The germline V gene has CDR1 MGHDK and CDR2 SYGVNS. This CDR3 spans 15 amino acids. CDR3 nucleotides: TGTGCCAGCAGTGACCGGGACAGGGGCTCCTACGAGCAGTACTTC. Amino acids: CASSDRDRGSYEQYF.

The V gene is TRBV5-1, the J gene TRBJ2-6; 8 nucleotides match TRBD1. V was pared by 0 bases and J by 4 bases, with 9 bases of the junction left unmatched. The CDR3 sequence is 18 residues long. The germline CDR1 and CDR2 sequences are SGHRS and YFSETQ. For the CDR3, the DNA is TGCGCCAGCAGCTTGGCCCCGGGACAGGTTTCAGGGGCCAACGTCCTGACTTTC. Its translation is CASSLAPGQVSGANVLTF.

The chain carries TRBV25-1 and TRBJ2-2; D ambiguous. The CDR3 is 11 amino acids. V was trimmed by 7 bases and J by 8 bases, leaving 8 bases between them. The germline CDR1 and CDR2 sequences are MGHDK and SYGVNS. CDR3 DNA: TGTGCCAGCAATCGGTGGGGGGAGCTGTTTTTT. Translated, it gives CASNRWGELFF.

The chain carries TRBV5-4 and TRBJ1-2, with 10 bases lining up with TRBD1. Per germline, CDR1 SGHNT and CDR2 YYREEE (reference sequence). The J segment lost 9 bases and the V segment lost 4 bases, leaving 6 bases of the junction unmatched. This CDR3 contains 13 residues. The CDR3 sequence: CASSADRGLSYTF. The CDR3, as DNA: TGTGCCAGCAGCGCCGACAGGGGGCTGAGCTACACCTTC.

This clone came up a few times. The V gene is TRBV5-4, the J gene TRBJ1-6, with a tentative D call TRBD1 (5 bases). Trimming removed 2 bases from V and 4 bases from J, with 10 bases in between. This CDR3 is built from 15 residues. Looked up from germline, CDR1 is SGHNT and CDR2 is YYREEE (reference sequence). The DNA for the CDR3 is TGTGCCAGCAGCTTAGGACAAATATATAATTCACCCCTCCACTTT. Translated, it gives CASSLGQIYNSPLHF.

The gene calls are TRBV19 and TRBJ2-5, with a tentative D call TRBD1 (5 bases). The germline V and J ends were trimmed by 4 bases and 5 bases, with 8 bases remaining between them. Germline-derived CDR1 and CDR2 are LNHDA and SQIVND (reference sequence). This CDR3 is built from 12 residues. Here the CDR3 DNA reads TGTGCCAGTAGTAGCTGGGGCGAGACCCAGTACTTC. This encodes CASSSWGETQYF.

The J gene is TRBJ1-2, the V gene TRBV29-1; the D gene is possibly TRBD1 (6 bases). Trimming shortened V by 4 bases and J by 5 bases, and 14 bases separated the two germline ends. This CDR3 spans 13 amino acids. The germline gives CDR1 SQVTM, CDR2 ANQGSEA. The DNA for the CDR3 is TGCAGCGTTGGGGGGCTCTATAATTATGGCTACACCTTC. Translation: CSVGGLYNYGYTF.

The chain recombines TRBV24-1 with TRBJ1-5; 8 nucleotides agree with TRBD1. V lost 4 bases and J lost 6; bases outside the gene matches: 7. The germline gives CDR1 KGHDR, CDR2 SFDVKD. This CDR3 is 15 amino acids long. This CDR3 reads CATSELMTGVQPQHF. CDR3 coding DNA: TGTGCCACCAGTGAGCTGATGACAGGGGTTCAGCCCCAGCATTTT.

The V gene is TRBV6-4, the J gene TRBJ1-2; the D gene is possibly TRBD1 (6 bases). Germline V lookup: CDR1 MRHNA, CDR2 SNTAGT. V was shortened by 6 bases and J by 0 bases, with 14 bases between the two germline ends. The CDR3 loop spans 15 amino acids. The CDR3 sequence: CASRDSRASNYGYTF. For the CDR3, the DNA is TGTGCCAGCAGGGACAGCCGAGCTTCTAACTATGGCTACACCTTC.

V and J are TRBV28 and TRBJ1-4; tentative D call: TRBD1 (5 bases). Germline lookup yields CDR1 MDHEN and CDR2 SYDVKM. CDR3 length: 14 residues. Trimming cost V 5 bases and J 5 bases, with 12 bases left between them. CDR3: CASSTRGLNEKLFF. CDR3 bases: TGTGCCAGCAGTACCCGGGGACTAAATGAAAAACTGTTTTTT.

This clone was seen only once. The J gene is TRBJ1-2, the V gene TRBV6-5; 7 positions match TRBD1. This CDR3 has 15 amino acids. V was clipped by 2 bases and J by 7 bases; unmatched bases: 10. From germline, CDR1 is MNHEY and CDR2 SVGAGI. The CDR3, as DNA: TGTGCCAGCAGTTACCCCCTGGGACAGTCTCTTGGCTACACCTTC. Protein product: CASSYPLGQSLGYTF.

The chain uses TRBV2 and TRBJ1-1; D unclear. There are 12 residues in the CDR3. V was trimmed by 5 bases and J by 11 bases, leaving 15 bases between them. The germline gives CDR1 SNHLY, CDR2 FYNNEI. The CDR3 DNA reads as TGTGCCAGCAGTCCCCAAGAGCTGAGGGCTTTCTTT. It translates to CASSPQELRAFF.

The genes are TRBV19 and TRBJ1-1; 7 bases align to TRBD1. Germline lookup yields CDR1 LNHDA and CDR2 SQIVND (reference sequence). The CDR3 sequence is 17 residues long. With 7 bases clipped from V and 1 base from J, the junction kept 15 bases outside the gene matches. The CDR3 sequence is CASTPDRVGGWNTEAFF. For the CDR3, the DNA is TGTGCCAGTACCCCAGACAGGGTAGGAGGGTGGAACACTGAAGCTTTCTTT.

The V and J genes are TRBV11-2 and TRBJ1-1; D gene unclear. The CDR3 is 14 residues long. Trimming cost V 0 bases and J 2 bases, with 7 bases left between them. Looked up from germline, CDR1 is SGHAT and CDR2 is FQNNGV. As DNA, the CDR3 is TGTGCCAGCAGCTTAGAGGACTCCAACACTGAAGCTTTCTTT. It translates to CASSLEDSNTEAFF.

The CDR3, as DNA: TGTGCCAGCAGCTCAGGGGCCCATAATGAAAAACTGTTTTTT. Protein: CASSSGAHNEKLFF. The chain uses TRBV9 and TRBJ1-4, with D tentatively TRBD1 (6 bases). CDR3 length equals 14 residues. CDR1 and CDR2 from the germline V gene are SGDLS and YYNGEE. The V and J ends lost 4 bases and 4 bases respectively, with 11 bases between them.

The chain has TRBV28 and TRBJ1-1; D gene unclear. Trimming left V 5 bases short and J 10 bases short, with 14 bases between. Per the germline V gene, CDR1 is MDHEN and CDR2 is SYDVKM. This CDR3 has 12 amino acids. CDR3 sequence: CASSLTTRGAFF. CDR3 DNA sequence: TGTGCCAGCAGTCTGACCACAAGAGGAGCTTTCTTT.

Concerning this clone: The sample holds other DNA sequences that translate to the same CDR3. The chain recombines TRBV18 with TRBJ1-2; D not resolved. The CDR3 has 14 residues. Trimming stripped 1 base from V and 3 bases from J, with 9 bases between. CDR1 KGHSH and CDR2 LQKENI come from the germline V gene. The CDR3 loop reads CASSPRNGDYGYTF. The CDR3 bases are TGTGCCAGCTCACCACGTAACGGAGACTATGGCTACACCTTC. Full variable domain (rest looked up from reference TRBV18 and TRBJ1-2): NAGVMQNPRHLVRRRGQEARLRCSPMKGHSHVYWYRQLPEEGLKFMVYLQKENIIDESGMPKERFSAEFPKEGPSILRIQQVVRGDSAAYFCASSPRNGDYGYTFGSGTRLTVV.

In this sample, this clone turned up once. The CDR3 here is CASSQETGAKNIQYF. In nucleotides, the CDR3 is TGTGCCAGCAGCCAAGAGACTGGGGCCAAAAACATTCAGTACTTC. The chain recombines TRBV3-1 (or the pseudogene TRBV3-2) with TRBJ2-4; no reliable D call. Trimming removed 0 bases at V and 1 base at J, with 7 bases between. CDR1 LGHDT and CDR2 YNNKEL come from the germline V gene (reference sequence). This CDR3 has 15 residues.

This chain joins TRBV28 and TRBJ2-7; D unresolved. This CDR3 comprises 16 residues. V gave up 6 bases and J gave up 8 bases, with 26 bases separating them. The germline gives CDR1 MDHEN, CDR2 SYDVKM. CDR3 coding DNA: TGTGCCAGCAGATCAATAGTTGCCACCGCAGGCCCTCAGCAGTACTTC. It is translated as CASRSIVATAGPQQYF.

This clone was found once. The chain has TRBV19 and TRBJ1-2; tentatively, D is TRBD1 (6 bases). Germline loops: CDR1 LNHDA, CDR2 SQIVND (reference sequence). The CDR3 has 14 residues. Trimming left V 6 bases short and J 7 bases short, with 18 bases between. The CDR3, as DNA: TGTGCCAGTAGCCCGACAGGAGGTCGGGCTGGCTACACCTTC. It is translated as CASSPTGGRAGYTF.

The chain recombines TRBV6-5 with TRBJ2-3, with D tentatively TRBD2 (5 bases). The CDR3 runs to 15 residues. The V gene lost 0 bases and the J gene lost 3 bases, with 10 bases spanning the gap. From germline, CDR1 is MNHEY and CDR2 SVGAGI. The CDR3 loop reads CASSYSGMRTDTQYF. The CDR3 DNA reads TGTGCCAGCAGTTACTCCGGGATGCGAACAGATACGCAGTATTTT.

This chain uses TRBV27 with TRBJ1-5, with D perhaps matching TRBD1 (5 bases). Germline V gene sequence: CDR1 MNHEY, CDR2 SMNVEV (reference sequence). Trimming left V 3 bases short and J 1 base short, with 7 bases between. The CDR3 runs to 14 residues. The CDR3 protein is CASSFSGSNQPQHF. The CDR3 bases are TGTGCCAGCAGTTTTTCAGGGAGCAATCAGCCCCAGCATTTT.

The J gene is TRBJ1-3, the V gene TRBV19; no clear D. V lost 9 bases and J 0 bases, leaving 15 bases between the germline ends. CDR3 length: 15 amino acids. Germline V CDR1 and CDR2: LNHDA, SQIVND (reference sequence). CDR3 DNA: TGTGCCAGGACCTCACCGGCGGACTCTGGAAACACCATATATTTT. It yields the protein CARTSPADSGNTIYF. Full variable domain (rest looked up from reference TRBV19 and TRBJ1-3): DGGITQSPKYLFRKEGQNVTLSCEQNLNHDAMYWYRQDPGQGLRLIYYSQIVNDFQKGDIAEGYSVSREKKESFPLTVTSAQKNPTAFYLCARTSPADSGNTIYFGEGSWLTVV.

This chain connects TRBV9 to TRBJ1-4, with 8 bases lining up with TRBD1. This CDR3 has 15 amino acids. Unmatched junction bases numbered 4, after V lost 0 bases and J lost 6 bases. CDR1 and CDR2 from the germline V gene are SGDLS and YYNGEE. DNA for the CDR3: TGTGCCAGCAGCGTAGAAGGCAGGGGGCATGAAAAACTGTTTTTT. Translated: CASSVEGRGHEKLFF.